The sequence of this TCR beta chain was determined in a study of T cell repertoires in cytomegalovirus infection. Across the whole study: Peptides in the study included HLA-C-restricted and HLA-B-restricted CMV epitopes. Overall study findings and caveats: Totalled public TCR beta family frequency picked out people who carried CMV plus the relevant HLA. In two of eight donors, the top clonotype was HLA-C-restricted CMV-specific.

A note on this clonotype: Its target is not known.

A single record per CDR3 protein comes from TCRdb applying MiXCR to the reads. The sample lists about 920,000 distinct CDR3 sequences; roughly 30% were seen once. V lost 2 bases and J lost 15; bases outside the gene matches: 12. The CDR3 spans 15 residues. Germline values: CDR1 MGHDK, CDR2 SYGVNS. J is TRBJ1-6 and V is TRBV25-1; 8 bases match TRBD1. Specimen: cultured CD8+ T cells from PBMCs, collected from culture after CMV antigen stimulation. The source is a human donor in good health (CMV status not recorded). Some clones in this sample may be carry-over from other donors' samples. CDR3 DNA sequence: TGTGCCAGCAGTGAAATGGTCCAGGGGGCTCCGCTCCTCCACTTT. Amino acids: CASSEMVQGAPLLHF.